Given below is one T cell receptor (beta chain) in context. Its antigen has not been determined. Base qualities are not recorded, but no much larger clone differs from it by a single base. The library was prepared using the immunoSEQ multiplex PCR assay. The TCRbeta CDR3 region and neighboring sequences were amplified from pancreatic genomic DNA and then sequenced. The study's processing was this. Repertoire diversity was measured as a mean normalized Shannon-Wiener index, alongside productive clonality and productive rearrangement counts. Control and chronic pancreatitis repertoire metrics were compared by means of the nonparametric Mann-Whitney U test. A clonotype counted as shared when its CDR3beta sequence had identical amino acid composition and length across subjects. TCRdb's version of the immuneACCESS table is confined to in-frame rearrangements and falls short of the full clone set. An unresolved V gene accounts for under half of the shortfall where checked; the remainder is of unknown origin. V, J and clone size are taken as reported in that table, and D and trimming were inferred from the DNA itself. The sample table contains just under 300 clones; only one count was recorded for around 75% of them. Less than 40% of the sample is held by the ten biggest clonotypes.

For controls, pancreas tissue was obtained from deceased organ donors without any known pancreatic disease and was run through the same islet isolation procedure used for patient tissue. Genomic DNA was extracted directly from bulk pancreas tissue, without T cell sorting, for TCRbeta sequencing. Pancreas tissues were collected consecutively from patients and organ donors at two US centers. V gives up 4 bases and J gives up 2 bases, and the segment between their germline ends measures 5 bases. The CDR3 contains 12 residues, cysteine and phenylalanine counted. The entry retains the CDR3 DNA only, 36 bases that are in frame from base 1. As encoded in the germline V gene, CDR1 is SGHRS while CDR2 is YFSETQ. The sample is drawn from a study of immune characteristics of hereditary and idiopathic chronic pancreatitis. With respect to the entire study: The study profiled local pancreatic immune cells and TCRbeta repertoires in hereditary and idiopathic chronic pancreatitis compared with control organ donor pancreases. TCRbeta sequencing included 4 or 5 control pancreases, seven or eight pancreases with hereditary chronic pancreatitis and about 6 pancreases with idiopathic chronic pancreatitis. The gDNA-based approach was chosen because it involved minimal in vitro experimental manipulation of pancreas-infiltrating T cells.

Results and caveats for the whole study, not just this receptor: Compared with controls, TCRbeta repertoire diversity was significantly higher and clonality was lower in both chronic pancreatitis groups. The study did not include chronic pancreatitis caused by alcohol use. Differences in Vbeta-Jbeta gene family usage, including TRBV10, TRBV19, TRBV23 and TRBV5, were found between hereditary and idiopathic chronic pancreatitis.

This clonotype originated in a human donor who was a deceased organ donor serving as a healthy control. Sequencing input: pancreas tissue. This chain joins TRBV5-1 to TRBJ2-3, with no reliable assignment of the D segment. In nucleotide form, the sequence is TGCGCCAGCAGCCTAGACACAGATACGCAGTATTTT. Its amino acids are CASSLDTDTQYF.